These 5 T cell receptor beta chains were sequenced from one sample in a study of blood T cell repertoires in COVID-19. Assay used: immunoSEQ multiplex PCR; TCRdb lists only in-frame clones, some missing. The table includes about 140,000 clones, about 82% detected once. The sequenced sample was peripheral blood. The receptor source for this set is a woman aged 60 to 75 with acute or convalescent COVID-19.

The CDR3, as DNA: TGTGCCAGCAGCCAAGCGACAGGGGGCTGGTATGAGCAGTTCTTC. Protein product: CASSQATGGWYEQFF. This chain connects TRBV4-2 to TRBJ2-1; 10 bases agree with TRBD1. The germline CDR1 and CDR2 sequences are LGHNA and YNFKEQ. This CDR3 is 15 amino acids long. With V trimmed by 1 base and J by 8 bases, 5 bases remained unmatched.

CDR3 amino acids: CASGGAPGNTIYF. The DNA for the CDR3 is TGTGCCAGCGGGGGGGCGCCTGGAAACACCATATATTTT. This sequence joins TRBV12-3 or TRBV12-4 and TRBJ1-3; D is possibly TRBD1 (6 bases). This CDR3 has 13 residues. Trimming left V 8 bases short and J 2 bases short, with 10 bases between.

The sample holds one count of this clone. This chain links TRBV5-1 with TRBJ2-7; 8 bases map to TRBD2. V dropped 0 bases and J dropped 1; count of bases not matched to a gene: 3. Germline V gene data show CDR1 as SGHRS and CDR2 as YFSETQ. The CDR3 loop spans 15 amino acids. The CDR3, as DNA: TGCGCCAGCAGCTTGGTAGCGGGGAGTTCCTACGAGCAGTACTTC. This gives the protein CASSLVAGSSYEQYF.

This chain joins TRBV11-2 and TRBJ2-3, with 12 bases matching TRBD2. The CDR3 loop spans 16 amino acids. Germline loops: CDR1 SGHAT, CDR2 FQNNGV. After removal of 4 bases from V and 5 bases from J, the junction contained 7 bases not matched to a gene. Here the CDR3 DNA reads TGTGCCAGCAGCTACAGACTAGCGGGGGCGGTAGATACGCAGTATTTT. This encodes CASSYRLAGAVDTQYF.

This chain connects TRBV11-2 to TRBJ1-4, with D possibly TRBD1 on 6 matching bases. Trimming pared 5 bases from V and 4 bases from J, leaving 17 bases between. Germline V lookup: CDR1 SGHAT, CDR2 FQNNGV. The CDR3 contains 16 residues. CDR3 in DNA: TGTGCCAGCAGCCCAGGCTTCGGGGACATTAATGAAAAACTGTTTTTT. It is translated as CASSPGFGDINEKLFF.